This T cell receptor (beta chain) originates from a study of CD8 T cells in ankylosing spondylitis. General study results and limits: Made up of under 10 highly homologous variants, a TCR beta motif appeared characteristic of ankylosing spondylitis blood.

Per the germline V gene, CDR1 is KGHDR and CDR2 is SFDVKD. V lost 8 bases, J lost 1 base, and 4 bases lay in between. CDR3 length: 11 residues. TCRdb passed the 5' RACE reads through MiXCR, listing each CDR3 protein once. This table has around 94,000 distinct CDR3 sequences, roughly 9% appearing once. This clonotype was observed at least ten times. The antigen is unknown. The sequencing sample was made of blood, either unsorted or a sorted T cell fraction (not recorded which). The clonotype comes from a male donor with ankylosing spondylitis. This chain joins TRBV24-1 and TRBJ1-1; D is unclear. CDR3 region: CATMSNTEAFF. The CDR3 DNA follows: TGTGCCACCATGTCGAACACTGAAGCTTTCTTT.